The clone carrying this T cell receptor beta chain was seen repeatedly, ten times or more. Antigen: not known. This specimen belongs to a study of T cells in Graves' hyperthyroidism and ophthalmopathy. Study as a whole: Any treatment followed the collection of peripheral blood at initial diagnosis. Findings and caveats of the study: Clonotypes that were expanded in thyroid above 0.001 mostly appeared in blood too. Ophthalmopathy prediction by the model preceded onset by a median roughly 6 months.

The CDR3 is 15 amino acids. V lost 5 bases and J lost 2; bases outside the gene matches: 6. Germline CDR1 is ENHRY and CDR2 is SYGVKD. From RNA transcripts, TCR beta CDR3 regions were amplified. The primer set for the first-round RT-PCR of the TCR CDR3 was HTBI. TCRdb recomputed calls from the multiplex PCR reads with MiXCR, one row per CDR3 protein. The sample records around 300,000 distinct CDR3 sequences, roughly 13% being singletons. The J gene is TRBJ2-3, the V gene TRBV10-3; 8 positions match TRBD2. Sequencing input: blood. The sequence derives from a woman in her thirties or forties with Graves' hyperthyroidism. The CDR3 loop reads CAISSTSAHTDTQYF. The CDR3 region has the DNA TGTGCCATCAGTTCGACTAGCGCGCACACAGATACGCAGTATTTT.